This T cell receptor beta chain derives from a study of shared clonotypes between healthy human individuals. General observations from the study: Donors were few, which limited the genetic and exposure-history diversity represented. In several donors, about 5% of naive CD4 clonotypes appeared in common. Among non-shared clonotypes, generation probabilities were lower than among those shared by all four donors.

The CDR3 runs 11 residues. V lost 4 bases and J 8 bases, leaving 8 bases between the germline ends. Germline-derived CDR1 and CDR2 are SNHLY and FYNNEI. Sequencing was performed with immunoSEQ multiplex PCR; in TCRdb, only in-frame clones are kept and a portion is missing. The sample lists millions of clones, 85% to 95% occurring once. This clone was counted once. Its antigen is undetermined. The TCR sequence derives from a man aged 18 to 29 in good health. The J gene is TRBJ1-2, the V gene TRBV2; unclear D gene. Sequencing was carried out using naive CD4+ T cells sorted from blood. The subset: CD45RA+ positively selected. CDR3 nucleotides: TGTGCCAGCAGTGGAACTCGGGGCTACACCTTC. It translates to CASSGTRGYTF.